In this sample, the clone carrying this T cell receptor (beta chain) turned up a few times. As yet, its antigen is unknown. The data were taken from a study of T cell responses to AZD1222 COVID-19 vaccine. Points from the study as a whole: Repertoires in all cases were sampled only once the peak T cell response had passed.

V dropped 2 bases and J dropped 12 bases, with 8 bases sitting between them. In germline, CDR1 is KGHSY, CDR2 FQNENV. The CDR3 covers 11 residues. Repertoires were generated with immunoSEQ multiplex PCR, while TCRdb's copy carries only in-frame clones and drops some. Of tens of thousands of clones listed, 70% to 90% are singletons. This chain uses TRBV16 with TRBJ1-5; no definite D call. The receptor's source is an adult who received the AZD1222 COVID-19 vaccine. Specimen: peripheral blood, collected 28 days after the second AZD1222 dose. The CDR3 coding sequence is TGTGCCAGCAGCCAAGAGGCGGACCAGCATTTT. It specifies CASSQEADQHF. The variable domain in full, completed from reference TRBV16 and TRBJ1-5, reads GEEVAQTPKHLVRGEGQKAKLYCAPIKGHSYVFWYQQVLKNEFKFLISFQNENVFDETGMPKERFSAKCLPNSPCSLEIQATKLEDSAVYFCASSQEADQHFGDGTRLSIL.